This T cell receptor (beta chain) appears in the sequencing data of a study of blood T cells in healthy people across ages. Healthy Caucasians from Russia aged roughly 6 to 90 served as donors. Next came a second PCR, run for about 7 to 12 cycles, which used a sample-barcoded 5' primer along with a J-beta primer mix. TCRdb reprocessed the 5' RACE reads with MiXCR, giving one entry per CDR3 protein. This table holds approximately 800,000 distinct CDR3 sequences, 62% found once. Looked up from germline, CDR1 is LGHNA and CDR2 is YNFKEQ. Trimming at V came to 3 bases and at J to 4 bases, leaving 6 bases not matched to a gene. The CDR3 is 16 amino acids.

This TCR was sampled from a man aged 25 to 40 in good health. This rearrangement joins TRBV4-2 to TRBJ1-4; 9 bases line up with TRBD1. Sequenced: blood. The CDR3 nucleotides read TGTGCCAGCAGCCAGGATCCGGGACAGGGTAATGAAAAACTGTTTTTT. Translating it yields CASSQDPGQGNEKLFF.